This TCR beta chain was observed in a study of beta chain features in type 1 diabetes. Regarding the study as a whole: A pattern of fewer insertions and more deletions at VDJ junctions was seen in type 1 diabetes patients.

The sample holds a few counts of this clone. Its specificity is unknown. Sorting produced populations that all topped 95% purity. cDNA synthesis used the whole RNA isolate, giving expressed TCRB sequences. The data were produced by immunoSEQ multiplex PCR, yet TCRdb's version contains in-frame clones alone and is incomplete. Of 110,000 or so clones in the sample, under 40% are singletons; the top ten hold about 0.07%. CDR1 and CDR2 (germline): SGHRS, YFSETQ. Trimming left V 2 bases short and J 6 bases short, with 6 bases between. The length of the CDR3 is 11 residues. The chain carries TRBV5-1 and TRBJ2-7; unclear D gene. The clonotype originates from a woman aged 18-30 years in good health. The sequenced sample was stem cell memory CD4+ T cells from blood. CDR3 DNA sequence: TGCGCCAGCAGCTTAGATAGCGAGCAGTACTTC. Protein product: CASSLDSEQYF. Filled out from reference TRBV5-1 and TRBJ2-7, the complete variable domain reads KAGVTQTPRYLIKTRGQQVTLSCSPISGHRSVSWYQQTPGQGLQFLFEYFSETQRNKGNFPGRFSGRQFSNSRSEMNVSTLELGDSALYLCASSLDSEQYFGPGTRLTVT.